The clone carrying this T cell receptor beta chain showed up many times. This sample is drawn from a study of blood T cell repertoires in COVID-19. At the level of the study: The samples span acute and convalescent COVID-19 from the United States, Italy and Spain. Nucleic acid was either cDNA or gDNA, and it came from T cells, B-cell-depleted T cells, or PBMCs.

Authors' data handling: Amplifying reference gene primers gave estimates of nucleated cell counts. The protocol was immunoSEQ multiplex PCR, while the TCRdb copy is restricted to in-frame clones and leaves out a portion. The V and J calls and clone size come from that table; D and trimming were worked out from the DNA. The repertoire has some 670,000 clones, about nine tenths of them found once; the top ten carry over 0.2%. Germline V lookup: CDR1 MNHNY, CDR2 SVGAGI (reference sequence). V was pared by 8 bases and J by 2 bases, with 15 bases between. The CDR3 is 14 amino acids. Sample: peripheral blood. V gene TRBV6-6 combines with J gene TRBJ2-5; D remains unclear. The origin of this receptor is a woman between 18 and 30 years old with acute or convalescent COVID-19. The CDR3 DNA reads as TGTGCCAGCGTTGGCACACCCCGTCAAGAGACCCAGTACTTC. It specifies CASVGTPRQETQYF.